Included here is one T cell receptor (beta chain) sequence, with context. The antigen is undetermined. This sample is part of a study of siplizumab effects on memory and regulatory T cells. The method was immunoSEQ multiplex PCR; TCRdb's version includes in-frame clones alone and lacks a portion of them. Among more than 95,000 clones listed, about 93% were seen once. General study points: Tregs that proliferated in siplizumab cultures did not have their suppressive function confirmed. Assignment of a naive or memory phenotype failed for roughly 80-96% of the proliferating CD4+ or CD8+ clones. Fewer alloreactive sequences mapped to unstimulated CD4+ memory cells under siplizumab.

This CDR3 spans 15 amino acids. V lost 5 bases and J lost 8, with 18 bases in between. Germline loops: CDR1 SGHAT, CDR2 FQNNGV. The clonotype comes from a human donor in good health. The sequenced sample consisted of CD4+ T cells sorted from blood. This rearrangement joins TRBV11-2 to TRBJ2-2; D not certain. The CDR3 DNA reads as TGTGCCAGCAGCGTAGGTCGGCCAGAGATAGGGGAGCTGTTTTTT. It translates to CASSVGRPEIGELFF.